Shown below are 22 T cell receptor beta chains from a single sample sequenced in a study of T cells in narcolepsy. Repertoires were generated with immunoSEQ multiplex PCR, while TCRdb's copy carries only in-frame clones and drops some. The table records 30,000 to 35,000 clones, around 80% of them present only once. Sequencing was done on a sample of memory (CD45RA-) CD4+ T cells from blood. These receptors all come from a human donor in good health.

The CDR3 DNA reads TGTGCCAGCCATAGGACAGCGAACACTGAAGCTTTCTTT. Amino acids: CASHRTANTEAFF. V usage is TRBV2 and J usage is TRBJ1-1, with D possibly being TRBD1 (6 bases). The germline gives CDR1 SNHLY, CDR2 FYNNEI. The CDR3 sequence is 13 residues long. Trimming left V 8 bases short and J 1 base short, with 11 bases between.

The chain links TRBV18 to TRBJ1-3; perhaps TRBD1 as D (5 bases). The germline V gene has CDR1 KGHSH and CDR2 LQKENI. The CDR3 has 15 residues. Trimming removed 2 bases at V and 4 bases at J, with 12 bases between. Here the CDR3 reads CASSPDGTLGNTIYF. CDR3 sequence (DNA): TGTGCCAGCTCACCAGACGGGACCCTCGGAAACACCATATATTTT. Using reference TRBV18 and TRBJ1-3 for the parts outside the CDR3, the full variable domain is NAGVMQNPRHLVRRRGQEARLRCSPMKGHSHVYWYRQLPEEGLKFMVYLQKENIIDESGMPKERFSAEFPKEGPSILRIQQVVRGDSAAYFCASSPDGTLGNTIYFGEGSWLTVV.

The V and J genes are TRBV6-5 and TRBJ1-5; no definite D call. CDR1 is MNHEY, CDR2 SVGAGI, per germline. V was clipped by 6 bases and J by 0 bases, with 12 bases between them. CDR3 length: 15 amino acids. In DNA, the CDR3 is TGTGCCAGCAGAATCCGGGAATATAGCAATCAGCCCCAGCATTTT. Translation gives CASRIREYSNQPQHF.

V gene TRBV5-1 combines with J gene TRBJ2-1; D assignment may be TRBD1 or TRBD2 (5 bases each). Germline CDR1 is SGHRS and CDR2 is YFSETQ. The CDR3 contains 14 residues. Trimming took 2 bases from V and 5 from J, leaving 11 bases between them. The CDR3 protein is CASSLGDPNNEQFF. The CDR3 DNA follows: TGCGCCAGCAGCTTAGGGGACCCTAACAATGAGCAGTTCTTC.

The V call is TRBV14, the J call TRBJ1-2, with D uncertain. The germline V gene encodes CDR1 SGHDN and CDR2 FVKESK. Trimming shortened V by 4 bases and J by 5 bases, and 8 bases separated the two germline ends. The CDR3 spans 12 residues. In DNA form, the CDR3 reads TGTGCCAGCAGCCCAACTGCATATGGCTACACCTTC. The encoded protein is CASSPTAYGYTF.

This clone was counted once. The chain couples TRBV1 to TRBJ2-5; no check of the table's D call, TRBD2, against the DNA was made. The assigned J gene may be wrong: the sequence end matches TRBJ2-7 better. TRBV1 constitutes a pseudogene. This CDR3 is 12 amino acids long. This CDR3 is CTSSPLQREQYF. CDR3 coding DNA: TGCACCAGCAGCCCACTCCAGCGCGAGCAGTACTTC.

The rearrangement uses TRBV7-2 and TRBJ2-3, with D possibly called TRBD1 or TRBD2 (5 bases each). Trimming shortened V by 6 bases and J by 6 bases, and 19 bases separated the two germline ends. The CDR3 has 15 amino acids. Germline assignment: CDR1 SGHTA and CDR2 FQGNSA. For the CDR3, the DNA is TGTGCCAGCAGGCAGAGGGGCCCCACCGGGGATACGCAGTATTTT. It yields the protein CASRQRGPTGDTQYF.

The sample holds a few counts of this clone. The chain is built from TRBV7-6 and TRBJ2-5; 10 bases map to TRBD2. V shed 4 bases, J shed 1 base, and the junction held 6 bases outside the gene matches. Germline loops: CDR1 SGHVS, CDR2 FNYEAQ. This CDR3 has 16 amino acids. This chain's CDR3 is CASSSIRTSGQETQYF. CDR3 nucleotides: TGTGCCAGCAGCTCAATCCGGACTAGCGGCCAAGAGACCCAGTACTTC.

The rearrangement joins TRBV14 to TRBJ2-5, with 13 bases matching TRBD2. The V gene end was trimmed by 1 base and the J gene end by 2 bases; junction bases not matched to a gene: 4. In germline, CDR1 is SGHDN, CDR2 FVKESK. The CDR3 covers 17 residues. CDR3 protein: CASSQGTSGGSQETQYF. CDR3 coding DNA: TGTGCCAGCAGCCAAGGGACTAGCGGGGGATCACAAGAGACCCAGTACTTC.

With respect to this clone: A junction end diverges from the germline sequence, so it may reflect a read error. Distinct nucleotide sequences in the sample also encode this CDR3. This chain joins TRBV7-3 and TRBJ2-3, with D unresolved. CDR3 size: 19 residues. Germline V gene data show CDR1 as SGHTA and CDR2 as FQGTGA. The CDR3 sequence is CASSLSSGSSRPSTDTQYF. CDR3 bases: TGTGCTAGCAGCTTAAGTAGTGGCTCCTCTCGGCCGTCCACAGATACGCAGTATTTT. Together with reference TRBV7-3 and TRBJ2-3, the CDR3 gives the full variable domain: GAGVSQTPSNKVTEKGKYVELRCDPISGHTALYWYRQSLGQGPEFLIYFQGTGAADDSGLPNDRFFAVRPEGSVSTLKIQRTERGDSAVYLCASSLSSGSSRPSTDTQYFGPGTRLTVL.

This clone has just a few counts. The chain recombines TRBV18 with TRBJ1-2; no reliable D call. CDR1 is KGHSH, CDR2 LQKENI, per germline. The CDR3 runs 15 residues. V lost 0 bases and J lost 3, with 11 bases in between. In DNA form, the CDR3 reads TGTGCCAGCTCACCACCGGTGGGCCGCGACTATGGCTACACCTTC. Translated: CASSPPVGRDYGYTF. The whole variable domain, remainder taken from reference TRBV18 and TRBJ1-2, is NAGVMQNPRHLVRRRGQEARLRCSPMKGHSHVYWYRQLPEEGLKFMVYLQKENIIDESGMPKERFSAEFPKEGPSILRIQQVVRGDSAAYFCASSPPVGRDYGYTFGSGTRLTVV.

The chain combines TRBV6-1 with TRBJ1-2; D gene unclear. This CDR3 spans 11 amino acids. Germline V gives CDR1 MNHNS, CDR2 SASEGT. The V and J ends lost 8 bases and 7 bases respectively, with 11 bases between them. CDR3 nucleotides: TGTGCCAGCGGCCCCGGAGCTGGCTACACCTTC. Translation gives CASGPGAGYTF.

Comment on this clone: Different DNA sequences within this sample yield the same CDR3. This chain connects TRBV5-6 to TRBJ1-5; the D is unclear. The germline CDR1 and CDR2 sequences are SGHDT and YYEEEE. Trimming removed 1 base from V and 1 base from J, with 12 bases in between. This CDR3 contains 16 residues. The CDR3 nucleotides are TGTGCCAGCAGCTTGTATGGGTCCCCCAGCAATCAGCCCCAGCATTTT. Translating it yields CASSLYGSPSNQPQHF.

The chain links TRBV7-2 to TRBJ1-4; the match to TRBD1 covers 12 bases. The CDR3 loop spans 17 amino acids. Per the germline V gene, CDR1 is SGHTA and CDR2 is FQGNSA. The J segment lost 4 bases and the V segment lost 5 bases, leaving 8 bases of the junction unmatched. Here the CDR3 reads CASSTGQGAPGNEKLFF. For the CDR3, the DNA is TGTGCCAGCAGCACGGGACAGGGGGCGCCCGGTAATGAAAAACTGTTTTTT.

The chain joins TRBV5-4 to TRBJ2-5; a weak D match, TRBD1 (7 bases). Trimming stripped 4 bases from V and 6 bases from J, with 16 bases between. Germline CDR1 is SGHNT and CDR2 is YYREEE (reference sequence). The CDR3 is 14 residues long. CDR3 residues: CASSLDSGGKTQYF. CDR3 nucleotides: TGTGCCAGCAGCCTGGACTCAGGGGGGAAGACCCAGTACTTC.

The CDR3, as DNA: TGCGCCAGCAGCCAAGAACTAGCGGGAGGGCCACCTACGCAGTATTTT. As protein: CASSQELAGGPPTQYF. The chain recombines TRBV4-1 with TRBJ2-3; 13 bases match TRBD2. This CDR3 has 16 residues. Germline V CDR1 and CDR2: MGHRA, YSYEKL. After removal of 0 bases from V and 8 bases from J, the junction contained 5 bases not matched to a gene.

This clone turned up a few times. The chain joins TRBV10-3 to TRBJ2-7; 8 nucleotides agree with TRBD2. The CDR3 consists of 13 residues. The germline CDR1 and CDR2 sequences are ENHRY and SYGVKD. Trimming cost V 8 bases and J 0 bases; bases outside gene matches: 3. Here the CDR3 DNA reads TGTGCCATCGCAGCGGGGGTCTCCTACGAGCAGTACTTC. Translation: CAIAAGVSYEQYF.

The CDR3 sequence: CASSLAKRGSSYEQYF. Here the CDR3 DNA reads TGCGCCAGCAGCTTGGCCAAGCGGGGGAGCTCCTACGAGCAGTACTTC. The chain joins TRBV5-1 to TRBJ2-7; 8 bases map to TRBD2. The CDR3 is 16 amino acids. The junction had 5 bases not matched to a gene; V was cut back by 0 bases and J by 0 bases. Per the germline V gene, CDR1 is SGHRS and CDR2 is YFSETQ.

The rearrangement uses TRBV21-1 and TRBJ2-1; the table's D call of TRBD2 was not tested on the DNA. TRBV21-1 is termed a pseudogene. This CDR3 is built from 21 residues. The CDR3 DNA follows: TGTGCCAGCAGCACCCTCTTCCTAGCGGGAGTCCTCCCTAGCTCCTACAATGAGCAGTTCTTC. Protein: CASSTLFLAGVLPSSYNEQFF.

V is TRBV30 and J is TRBJ2-3; D is possibly TRBD2 (6 bases). The germline V gene encodes CDR1 GTSNPN and CDR2 SVGIG (reference sequence). The V end was cut by 2 bases, the J end by 6 bases, with 15 bases between. CDR3 length: 14 amino acids. CDR3 amino acids: CAWSMGTRRDTQYF. CDR3 nucleotide sequence: TGTGCCTGGAGTATGGGGACTCGAAGGGATACGCAGTATTTT.

CDR3 in DNA: TGTGCCAGCAGCAAACGTGACACCCAAGAGACCCAGTACTTC. Translated: CASSKRDTQETQYF. This chain uses TRBV21-1 with TRBJ2-5; TRBD1, the table's D call, lacks a check against the DNA. TRBV21-1 corresponds to a pseudogene. This CDR3 region has 14 residues.

This clone was detected only once. The chain carries TRBV5-5 and TRBJ2-5, with D uncertain. V lost 0 bases to trimming and J lost 5 bases, with 11 bases between them. CDR3 length: 14 residues. Germline V gene sequence: CDR1 SGHKS, CDR2 YYEKEE (reference sequence). The CDR3: CASSLEVVRETQYF. CDR3 DNA sequence: TGTGCCAGCAGCTTGGAGGTGGTTAGGGAGACCCAGTACTTC.